This entry lists 30 T cell receptor beta chains sequenced from one sample in a study of T cells after posttransplantation cyclophosphamide. The repertoire was sequenced with immunoSEQ multiplex PCR; TCRdb's copy has only in-frame clones and lacks some. The sample records 850 to 950 clones, 45% to 70% being singletons. Treatment was busulfan-fludarabine conditioning, a marrow graft, and cyclophosphamide on days +3 and +4. The sample consisted of CD8+ T cells sorted from blood, taken after allogeneic stem cell transplant with posttransplant cyclophosphamide. These receptors were collected from a male patient aged 45-59 years who received an allogeneic stem cell transplant from an unrelated donor, was CMV-positive, and had acute GVHD only. A share of the T cells may be of graft donor origin.

This clone was detected a few times. The chain joins TRBV7-8 to TRBJ2-5; 10 bases fit TRBD1. The ends lost 3 bases at V and 11 bases at J; junction bases unmatched: 6. The CDR3 length is 13 residues. Germline loops: CDR1 SGHVS, CDR2 FQNEAQ. The CDR3 loop is CASSFGQGGEQYF. CDR3 bases: TGTGCCAGCAGCTTCGGACAGGGGGGAGAGCAGTACTTC.

This clone occurred once. The genes are TRBV9 and TRBJ2-2, with TRBD1 identical over 8 bases. Germline V CDR1 and CDR2: SGDLS, YYNGEE. The ends lost 5 bases at V and 0 bases at J; junction bases unmatched: 0. This CDR3 has 14 residues. CDR3 in DNA: TGTGCCAGCAGGACAGGGGCGAACACCGGGGAGCTGTTTTTT. This gives the protein CASRTGANTGELFF.

The chain links TRBV29-1 to TRBJ2-5; TRBD1 agrees at 9 bases. The CDR3 is made up of 14 amino acids. From germline, CDR1 is SQVTM and CDR2 ANQGSEA. The V gene end was trimmed by 6 bases and the J gene end by 2 bases; junction bases not matched to a gene: 7. The CDR3, as DNA: TGCAGCGTCGAACAGGGGGCCCGTCAAGAGACCCAGTACTTC. It encodes CSVEQGARQETQYF.

Only a few counts were recorded for this clone. The chain couples TRBV7-8 to TRBJ2-7, with 8 bases matching TRBD1. This CDR3 has 15 residues. Trimming cost V 1 base and J 5 bases; bases outside gene matches: 7. The germline V gene has CDR1 SGHVS and CDR2 FQNEAQ. CDR3 sequence (DNA): TGTGCCAGCAGCTTAGACGGGACAGGCCATAACGAGCAGTACTTC. This gives the protein CASSLDGTGHNEQYF.

As regards this clone: A much bigger clone sits one base away, suggesting this may be a read error. The genes are TRBV7-8 and TRBJ2-7, with 10 bases lining up with TRBD2. V lost 6 bases and J lost 7; bases outside the gene matches: 24. In germline, CDR1 is SGHVS, CDR2 FQNEAQ. This CDR3 comprises 19 residues. The CDR3: CASSIWLAGAPLRYNEQYF. The CDR3, as DNA: TGTGCCAGCAGTATATGGCTAGCGGGGGCCCCCCTACGCTACAATGAGCAGTACTTC.

Remarks on this clone: With a far larger clone one base away, a read error is the likely cause. The CDR3 bases are TGTGCCAGCAGCCCGTCAGTGTTCTACGAGCAGTACTTC. As protein: CASSPSVFYEQYF. The V call is TRBV9, the J call TRBJ2-7; D not resolved. The CDR3 extends over 13 amino acids. Germline CDR1 and CDR2: SGDLS and YYNGEE. Trimming cost V 4 bases and J 3 bases, with 11 bases left between them.

The chain recombines TRBV28 with TRBJ1-3, with TRBD1 identical over 7 bases. Germline trimming cut 5 bases from V and 4 bases from J; bases unmatched to any gene: 8. This CDR3 has 15 residues. Per germline, CDR1 MDHEN and CDR2 SYDVKM. CDR3 region: CASSPPRGQGNTIYF. The CDR3 region has the DNA TGTGCCAGCAGTCCTCCGAGGGGGCAAGGAAACACCATATATTTT.

The chain couples TRBV29-1 to TRBJ2-1; the match to TRBD2 covers 10 bases. Per germline, CDR1 SQVTM and CDR2 ANQGSEA. This CDR3 spans 15 amino acids. V was pared by 7 bases and J by 5 bases, with 11 bases of the junction left unmatched. The CDR3 DNA is TGCAGCGCACCTCTAGCGGGAGCTTCAAACAATGAGCAGTTCTTC. It yields the protein CSAPLAGASNNEQFF.

J is TRBJ1-1 and V is TRBV5-8; D is perhaps TRBD1 (6 bases). Germline V lookup: CDR1 SGHTS, CDR2 YDEGEE. V dropped 4 bases and J dropped 8 bases, with 15 bases sitting between them. The CDR3 has 13 amino acids. As DNA, the CDR3 is TGTGCCAGCAGCCCAAGTTCCGGGACAGAAGCTTTCTTT. Translated, it gives CASSPSSGTEAFF.

This chain uses TRBV10-1 with TRBJ2-7; weak D call: TRBD2 (6 bases). The CDR3 is 15 amino acids. The V and J ends lost 2 bases and 4 bases respectively, with 15 bases between them. CDR1 is WNHNN, CDR2 SYGVQD, per germline (reference sequence). CDR3 residues: CASSELAFWFYEQYF. Written as DNA, the CDR3 is TGCGCCAGCAGTGAGCTAGCGTTCTGGTTTTACGAGCAGTACTTC.

The J gene is TRBJ2-5, the V gene TRBV2; TRBD2 matches at 11 bases. The end of the DNA aligns better with TRBJ2-7, so the J call may be wrong. In germline, CDR1 is SNHLY, CDR2 FYNNEI. This CDR3 has 15 amino acids. This chain's CDR3 is CASKLGTSGAYEQYF. The CDR3 DNA follows: TGTGCCAGCAAATTAGGGACTAGCGGAGCCTACGAGCAGTACTTC.

This clone turned up a few times. This likely stems from a read error, as it lies one base from a far larger clone. CDR3 DNA sequence: TGTGCCAGCAGCTTATGGCAGGGTAGTGGAGATGAGCAGTACTTC. Translation gives CASSLWQGSGDEQYF. J is TRBJ2-7 and V is TRBV7-9; maybe TRBD1 (5 bases). Germline V gene sequence: CDR1 SEHNR, CDR2 FQNEAQ (reference sequence). The CDR3 runs 15 residues. Trimming cost V 2 bases and J 7 bases, with 18 bases left between them.

To note about this clone: The junction and the germline gene differ at one end; a read error may be behind it. Different DNA sequences within this sample yield the same CDR3. The chain joins TRBV11-2 to TRBJ1-6, with TRBD1 matching 9 bases. The CDR3 runs to 17 residues. From germline, CDR1 is SGHAT and CDR2 FQNNGV. The CDR3 is CASSSTTGTGYNSPLHF. The CDR3 DNA is TGTGCCAGCAGCTCAACTACCGGGACAGGGTATAATTCCCCCCTCCACTTT.

This clone is categorized as large. The chain combines TRBV5-6 with TRBJ2-4, with TRBD1 matching over 7 bases. V shed 2 bases, J shed 3 bases, and the junction held 5 bases outside the gene matches. The CDR3 is 15 amino acids. Per germline, CDR1 SGHDT and CDR2 YYEEEE. CDR3 in amino acids: CASSFLSGGKNIQYF. DNA for the CDR3: TGTGCCAGCAGCTTCCTCTCAGGGGGCAAAAACATTCAGTACTTC.

This chain joins TRBV10-2 and TRBJ2-1; 8 positions match TRBD2. The CDR3 is 15 amino acids. Trimming cost V 3 bases and J 9 bases; bases outside gene matches: 10. Germline CDR1 WSHSY, CDR2 SAAADI. The CDR3 DNA sequence: TGCGCCAGCAGTGAATTCCAGCGGGGGATAGTTGAGCAGTTCTTC. Encoded protein: CASSEFQRGIVEQFF.

The J gene is TRBJ2-5, the V gene TRBV29-1, with 7 bases fitting TRBD1. Germline CDR1 SQVTM, CDR2 ANQGSEA. The trim removed 6 bases at V and 1 base at J, leaving 14 bases unmatched. This CDR3 comprises 16 residues. CDR3 loop: CSVQGVPYDFQETQYF. CDR3 bases: TGCAGCGTGCAGGGGGTACCGTACGATTTCCAAGAGACCCAGTACTTC.

Note on this clone: A far larger clone is just one base off, so this is likely a read error. CDR3 sequence (DNA): TGTGCCAGCTGCCAAGGGGGTGGCTCATTTCAGCCCCAGCATTTT. Protein: CASCQGGGSFQPQHF. The chain uses TRBV2 and TRBJ1-5; D may be TRBD1 (6 bases). The CDR3 extends over 15 amino acids. Trimming shortened V by 8 bases and J by 6 bases, and 20 bases separated the two germline ends. Germline CDR1 SNHLY, CDR2 FYNNEI.

As concerns this clone: A far larger clone differs by one base, so this is likely a read error. The chain is built from TRBV27 and TRBJ2-3; TRBD2 matches 9 bases. The CDR3 sequence is 17 residues long. CDR1 MNHEY and CDR2 SMNVEV come from the germline V gene (reference sequence). With 7 bases clipped from V and 4 bases from J, the junction kept 15 bases outside the gene matches. The CDR3 loop reads CASTRSPRRGGADTQYF. CDR3 sequence (DNA): TGTGCCAGCACCCGCTCGCCCCGGCGGGGGGGCGCAGATACGCAGTATTTT.

There are a few counts of this clone. The CDR3 DNA reads TGTGCCAGCAGCTCCAATGACCTGGGAGGGGAGCAGTTCTTC. Its protein is CASSSNDLGGEQFF. The chain links TRBV9 to TRBJ2-1; 7 bases fit TRBD2. This CDR3 is 14 amino acids long. The germline V gene has CDR1 SGDLS and CDR2 YYNGEE. V was pared by 4 bases and J by 10 bases, with 11 bases of the junction left unmatched. Variable domain in full (rest from reference TRBV9 and TRBJ2-1): DSGVTQTPKHLITATGQRVTLRCSPRSGDLSVYWYQQSLDQGLQFLIQYYNGEERAKGNILERFSAQQFPDLHSELNLSSLELGDSALYFCASSSNDLGGEQFFGPGTRLTVL.

The J gene is TRBJ1-4, the V gene TRBV4-3; D is unclear. CDR1 and CDR2 from the germline V gene are LGHNA and YSLEER. The V end lost 4 bases, the J end lost 7 bases, and 16 bases lay between the germline ends. CDR3 length: 15 amino acids. The CDR3: CASSPRTAGSEKLFF. The CDR3 DNA reads as TGCGCCAGCAGCCCGAGAACAGCCGGTAGTGAAAAACTGTTTTTT.

This clone was detected a few times. The chain recombines TRBV19 with TRBJ2-7; tentative D call: TRBD1 (5 bases). The CDR3 extends over 14 amino acids. Trimming cost V 1 base and J 3 bases, with 10 bases left between them. Per the germline V gene, CDR1 is LNHDA and CDR2 is SQIVND (reference sequence). The CDR3 region is CASSIVLGDYEQYF. In DNA form, the CDR3 reads TGTGCCAGTAGTATAGTCTTAGGGGACTACGAGCAGTACTTC.

The chain couples TRBV5-4 to TRBJ2-7, with TRBD2 matching 7 bases. J lost 2 bases, V lost 4 bases, and 9 bases had no gene match. This CDR3 region has 15 residues. Germline-derived CDR1 and CDR2 are SGHNT and YYREEE (reference sequence). The CDR3 DNA is TGTGCCAGCAGCACCGTATCGGGAGGAACCTACGAGCAGTACTTC. It translates to CASSTVSGGTYEQYF.

The chain employs TRBV30 and TRBJ2-1; D possibly corresponds to TRBD2 (6 bases). Germline-derived CDR1 and CDR2 are GTSNPN and SVGIG (reference sequence). This CDR3 is 14 amino acids long. V lost 5 bases and J 0 bases, leaving 11 bases between the germline ends. The CDR3 nucleotides are TGTGCCTGGCGGGCGGGGAGCTCCTACAATGAGCAGTTCTTC. Protein sequence: CAWRAGSSYNEQFF.

The V gene is TRBV10-3, the J gene TRBJ2-1, with 10 bases lining up with TRBD2. J gave up 9 bases and V 3 bases, and 8 bases lay outside the gene matches. CDR3 length: 15 residues. Germline V CDR1 and CDR2: ENHRY, SYGVKD. Written as DNA, the CDR3 is TGTGCCATCAGTGATGTAGCGGGAGGTCCAGTTGAGCAGTTCTTC. Translation: CAISDVAGGPVEQFF.

V and J are TRBV11-2 and TRBJ2-7; a weak D match, TRBD2 (6 bases). With 3 bases removed from V and 0 bases from J, the gap between germline ends came to 18 bases. The CDR3 spans 17 residues. Germline CDR1 and CDR2: SGHAT and FQNNGV. For the CDR3, the DNA is TGTGCCAGCAGCTTGTCACGGGCGCGGGGTGGCTCCTACGAGCAGTACTTC. This codes for CASSLSRARGGSYEQYF.

This clone was found once. V is TRBV9 and J is TRBJ1-4, with TRBD1 matching 8 bases. CDR3 length: 16 residues. Per the germline V gene, CDR1 is SGDLS and CDR2 is YYNGEE. The V and J ends lost 4 bases and 8 bases, in that order; junction bases with no gene match: 13. The DNA of the CDR3 is TGTGCCAGCAGCCGGCTTGGACAGGGACAAGAGGAAAAACTGTTTTTT. Protein sequence: CASSRLGQGQEEKLFF.

V gene TRBV9 combines with J gene TRBJ1-3; D may be TRBD1 (5 bases). The CDR3 consists of 14 residues. Per the germline V gene, CDR1 is SGDLS and CDR2 is YYNGEE. V was clipped by 4 bases and J by 2 bases, with 10 bases between them. Here the CDR3 DNA reads TGTGCCAGCAGCCCCCAGGACACTGGAAACACCATATATTTT. This gives the protein CASSPQDTGNTIYF.

V and J are TRBV5-6 and TRBJ1-1, with TRBD1 as a possible D gene (6 bases). CDR3 length equals 13 residues. The V end lost 4 bases, the J end lost 5 bases, and 12 bases lay between the germline ends. Germline CDR1 SGHDT, CDR2 YYEEEE. The CDR3 region has the DNA TGTGCCAGCAGCCCGTCGACAGGAACTGAAGCTTTCTTT. It is translated as CASSPSTGTEAFF.

This clone showed up just once. The chain links TRBV29-1 to TRBJ2-5; 7 bases match TRBD1. CDR3 length: 15 residues. Germline CDR1 and CDR2: SQVTM and ANQGSEA. The trim removed 4 bases at V and 5 bases at J, leaving 13 bases unmatched. The chain's CDR3 is CSVVSTGDVSETQYF. In nucleotides, the CDR3 is TGCAGCGTTGTATCTACAGGGGATGTCTCGGAGACCCAGTACTTC.

The chain employs TRBV2 and TRBJ2-2; 10 nucleotides agree with TRBD2. Germline CDR1 and CDR2: SNHLY and FYNNEI. J gave up 8 bases and V 2 bases, and 8 bases lay outside the gene matches. The length of the CDR3 is 16 residues. In nucleotides, the CDR3 is TGTGCCAGCAGTGAAAGGACTAGCGGTCTACTAGGGGAGCTGTTTTTT. Encoded protein: CASSERTSGLLGELFF.